Shown below are 20 T cell receptor beta chains from a single sample sequenced in a study of T cells in Graves' hyperthyroidism and ophthalmopathy. Amplified TCR beta CDR3 regions derived from RNA transcripts. An initial round of RT-PCR targeting the TCR CDR3 relied on the HTBI primer set. TCRdb reanalysed the multiplex PCR reads using MiXCR and keeps one entry per CDR3 protein. The sample shows almost 600,000 distinct CDR3 sequences, around 42% of them seen only once. Sequencing used peripheral blood or thyroid tissue (not recorded which). The origin of the receptors is a woman aged 18-29 years with Graves' hyperthyroidism.

The V and J genes are TRBV19 and TRBJ2-3, with a possible D match to TRBD2 (5 bases). The CDR3 has 15 residues. V was pared by 5 bases and J by 6 bases, with 18 bases between. The germline V gene has CDR1 LNHDA and CDR2 SQIVND (reference sequence). Written as DNA, the CDR3 is TGTGCCAGTAGTGTCCAGCGGTATCCTCCGGATACGCAGTATTTT. Translating gives CASSVQRYPPDTQYF. Looking up the rest from reference TRBV19 and TRBJ2-3 gives the full variable domain: DGGITQSPKYLFRKEGQNVTLSCEQNLNHDAMYWYRQDPGQGLRLIYYSQIVNDFQKGDIAEGYSVSREKKESFPLTVTSAQKNPTAFYLCASSVQRYPPDTQYFGPGTRLTVL.

About this clonotype itself: A read error may account for a junction end that differs from germline. This chain joins TRBV10-3 and TRBJ1-4; D unresolved. This CDR3 region has 15 residues. The germline gives CDR1 ENHRY, CDR2 SYGVKD. The CDR3 coding sequence is TGTGCCATCAGTTCCTGGACGGCAACTAATGAAAAACTGCTTTTT. Translating it yields CAISSWTATNEKLLF.

The chain joins TRBV2 to TRBJ2-2, with D possibly matching TRBD1 (5 bases). Trimming removed 10 bases at V and 7 bases at J, with 13 bases between. This CDR3 contains 12 residues. Germline assignment: CDR1 SNHLY and CDR2 FYNNEI. DNA for the CDR3: TGTGCCATCAAGGGGTTCTTCGGGGAGCTGTTTTTT. This gives the protein CAIKGFFGELFF.

This clonotype has at least ten counts. V usage is TRBV7-8 and J usage is TRBJ2-7, with no clear D. Trimming took off 10 bases at V and 3 bases at J, with 19 bases between the two ends. There are 14 residues in the CDR3. Germline assignment: CDR1 SGHVS and CDR2 FQNEAQ. CDR3 DNA: TGTGCCATTCTAGAGGACGGTTCGAGCTACGAGCAGTACTTC. Protein product: CAILEDGSSYEQYF.

V is TRBV5-1 and J is TRBJ1-4; the D gene is possibly TRBD1 (5 bases). The CDR3 spans 16 residues. CDR1 is SGHRS and CDR2 is YFSETQ in the germline V gene. V lost 0 bases to trimming and J lost 7 bases, with 16 bases between them. The CDR3 loop is CASSLAAGRGGEKLFF. CDR3 in DNA: TGCGCCAGCAGCTTGGCCGCGGGGAGGGGAGGTGAAAAACTGTTTTTT.

About this clonotype itself: The CDR3 end shows no conserved phenylalanine or tryptophan, and so a read error is likely. It is unclear where the CDR3 begins or ends on the DNA, so no DNA is shown, and the CDR3 is as TCRdb lists it. This chain uses TRBV7-7 with TRBJ2-7; TRBD1 is the table's D call and was not checked against the DNA. CDR1 is SSHAT and CDR2 is FNYEAQ in the germline V gene (reference sequence). The CDR3 has 12 residues if both end residues are counted. The CDR3 sequence: CASSPPGQEMNT.

This clonotype was detected ten times or more. This chain uses TRBV6-5 with TRBJ1-6; D is undetermined. V gave up 3 bases and J gave up 10 bases, with 16 bases separating them. This CDR3 contains 15 residues. CDR1 is MNHEY, CDR2 SVGAGI, per germline. CDR3 loop: CASSYGVAPGSPLHF. The CDR3 DNA is TGTGCCAGCAGTTATGGGGTGGCCCCTGGGTCACCCCTCCACTTT.

CDR3 loop: CSAHDGEAGDHEQYF. Written as DNA, the CDR3 is TGCAGTGCGCACGACGGAGAGGCGGGAGACCACGAGCAGTACTTC. This chain uses TRBV20-1 with TRBJ2-7; TRBD2 matches at 7 bases. The CDR3 runs to 15 residues. The junction had 16 bases not matched to a gene; V was cut back by 6 bases and J by 5 bases. The germline V gene has CDR1 DFQATT and CDR2 SNEGSKA (reference sequence).

This clonotype was seen ten or more times. The V gene is TRBV4-2, the J gene TRBJ1-5; D is undetermined. There are 15 residues in the CDR3. Germline V gene data show CDR1 as LGHNA and CDR2 as YNFKEQ. Trimming took 0 bases from V and 2 from J, leaving 8 bases between them. The CDR3 sequence is CASSQEVRGNQPQHF. The CDR3 bases are TGTGCCAGCAGCCAAGAAGTTCGGGGCAATCAGCCCCAGCATTTT.

The V call is TRBV29-1, the J call TRBJ2-7; 7 bases map to TRBD2. Trimming at V came to 8 bases and at J to 5 bases, leaving 15 bases not matched to a gene. The germline V gene encodes CDR1 SQVTM and CDR2 ANQGSEA. This CDR3 is built from 14 residues. The CDR3 spells CSQDLAGVEDEQYF. In nucleotides, the CDR3 is TGCAGCCAAGATCTGGCGGGAGTGGAGGACGAGCAGTACTTC.

In this sample, this clonotype turned up many times. J is TRBJ1-1 and V is TRBV6-6, with unresolved D. From germline, CDR1 is MNHNY and CDR2 SVGAGI (reference sequence). Trimming shortened V by 7 bases and J by 4 bases, and 13 bases separated the two germline ends. The CDR3 has 13 amino acids. As DNA, the CDR3 is TGTGCCAGCAATTGGAGGGAGGGCACTGAAGCTTTCTTT. Amino acid sequence: CASNWREGTEAFF.

This clonotype was detected only a few times. The rearrangement joins TRBV2 to TRBJ2-7; D unclear. The CDR3 contains 16 residues. V lost 10 bases and J 0 bases, leaving 22 bases between the germline ends. Germline V CDR1 and CDR2: SNHLY, FYNNEI. In nucleotides, the CDR3 is TGTGCCACCGCCTTGGCTGGGGAATACGGCTCCTACGAGCAGTACTTC. As protein: CATALAGEYGSYEQYF.

The chain is built from TRBV5-8 and TRBJ1-1, with TRBD1 matching 7 bases. V dropped 4 bases and J dropped 4; count of bases not matched to a gene: 10. This CDR3 spans 15 amino acids. Germline CDR1 and CDR2: SGHTS and YDEGEE. The DNA of the CDR3 is TGTGCCAGCAGCCCAGGCCTCTACAGGGGCACTGAAGCTTTCTTT. Protein: CASSPGLYRGTEAFF.

This rearrangement joins TRBV20-1 to TRBJ2-7, with TRBD2 matching over 15 bases. The J segment lost 2 bases and the V segment lost 6 bases, leaving 8 bases of the junction unmatched. Germline lookup yields CDR1 DFQATT and CDR2 SNEGSKA (reference sequence). CDR3 length: 16 residues. The CDR3 nucleotides read TGCAGTGCGCAGGGACTAGCGGGGGGAGGGACCTACGAGCAGTACTTC. Residues: CSAQGLAGGGTYEQYF.

The gene calls are TRBV15 and TRBJ1-2; D is ambiguous. The V end lost 3 bases, the J end lost 8 bases, and 13 bases lay between the germline ends. The CDR3 extends over 13 amino acids. CDR1 and CDR2 (germline): LNHNV, YYDKDF (reference sequence). This CDR3 reads CATSSLGGSGYTF. The DNA for the CDR3 is TGTGCCACCAGCAGCTTGGGAGGGAGCGGCTACACCTTC.

V gene TRBV7-9 combines with J gene TRBJ2-1; D remains ambiguous. Germline loops: CDR1 SEHNR, CDR2 FQNEAQ (reference sequence). Trimming pared 5 bases from V and 0 bases from J, leaving 17 bases between. This CDR3 contains 17 residues. This CDR3 is CASSPKWGRSSYNEQFF. The CDR3 region has the DNA TGTGCCAGCAGCCCAAAGTGGGGTCGGAGCTCCTACAATGAGCAGTTCTTC.

This clonotype has a count of ten or more. The CDR3 protein is CASSEIYEQYF. DNA for the CDR3: TGTGCCAGCAGTGAGATCTACGAGCAGTACTTC. The chain is built from TRBV2 and TRBJ2-7, with D unresolved. Germline V gene sequence: CDR1 SNHLY, CDR2 FYNNEI. The CDR3 is made up of 11 amino acids. V was shortened by 3 bases and J by 3 bases, with 3 bases between the two germline ends.

The chain has TRBV4-2 and TRBJ2-7; D gene unclear. The CDR3 runs to 14 residues. V lost 0 bases and J lost 6, with 12 bases in between. Germline loops: CDR1 LGHNA, CDR2 YNFKEQ. The CDR3 region is CASSQDFPLGEQYF. The CDR3 DNA follows: TGTGCCAGCAGCCAAGATTTTCCCCTTGGCGAGCAGTACTTC.

The rearrangement uses TRBV5-1 and TRBJ1-2; TRBD1 aligns across 7 bases. The CDR3 totals 14 residues. Germline CDR1 reads SGHRS; CDR2 reads YFSETQ. V lost 2 bases to trimming and J lost 6 bases; unmatched junction nucleotides: 7. CDR3 sequence reads: CASSFMTGTDGYTF. The CDR3 coding sequence is TGCGCCAGCAGCTTTATGACAGGGACCGATGGCTACACCTTC.

The chain carries TRBV29-1 and TRBJ2-6, with 8 bases matching TRBD1. V trimming: 4 bases; J trimming: 4 bases; junction bases outside the gene matches: 6. CDR3 length equals 15 residues. Germline CDR1 SQVTM, CDR2 ANQGSEA. Here the CDR3 DNA reads TGCAGCGTTGCAGGGGGCTCTGGAGGGGCCAACGTCCTGACTTTC. Translated: CSVAGGSGGANVLTF.